This TCR beta chain is drawn from a study of cytomegalovirus exposure and HLA in healthy donors. On this clone itself: Its antigen is currently unknown. The same CDR3 can be traced to other DNA sequences in this sample.

Notes on the study in general: Three of the chains that were CMV-associated were confirmed in vitro to be specific for CMV antigens.

Assay used: immunoSEQ multiplex PCR; TCRdb lists only in-frame clones, some missing. The sample lists around 150,000 clones, 70% to 85% occurring once. This receptor was taken from a man aged 25 to 45 in good health and CMV-seropositive. The sequenced sample consisted of PBMCs.

CDR3 residues: CASSPTGNTEAFF. CDR3 nucleotide sequence: TGTGCCAGCTCACCGACGGGTAACACTGAAGCTTTCTTT. The genes are TRBV18 and TRBJ1-1; D remains unclear. The V gene lost 3 bases and the J gene lost 2 bases, with 7 bases spanning the gap. Germline assignment: CDR1 KGHSH and CDR2 LQKENI. There are 13 residues in the CDR3.